These 4 T cell receptor beta chains originate from one sample sequenced in a study of CD8+ T cells in alopecia areata. Treatment of the sample: oral pan-JAK inhibitor, 5-10 mg twice daily. TCR sequencing used cDNA made by reverse transcription of extracted RNA. Data came from immunoSEQ multiplex PCR; TCRdb stores just in-frame clones and leaves some out. This repertoire shows about 190,000 clones, 60% found once; its top ten account for just over 1%. The sequenced sample was CD4+ T cells sorted from blood, obtained at week 24, from a patient treated with tofacitinib. These receptors originate from a human donor with alopecia areata.

The V call is TRBV4-3, the J call TRBJ1-2, with D tentatively TRBD1 (5 bases). Germline V lookup: CDR1 LGHNA, CDR2 YSLEER. The CDR3 length is 13 residues. V was pared by 0 bases and J by 8 bases, with 10 bases between. The CDR3 nucleotides are TGCGCCAGCAGCCAAGACAGGGAAGGGGGCTACACCTTC. This encodes CASSQDREGGYTF.

The V and J genes are TRBV25-1 and TRBJ2-2, with D maybe TRBD1 (6 bases). V gave up 6 bases and J gave up 6 bases, with 8 bases separating them. The V gene's germline CDR1 is MGHDK and CDR2 SYGVNS. CDR3 length equals 12 residues. This chain's CDR3 is CASRRGSGELFF. The CDR3 nucleotides read TGTGCCAGCAGGAGGGGGTCCGGGGAGCTGTTTTTT.

The rearrangement joins TRBV6-1 to TRBJ1-1; 7 bases align to TRBD1. The CDR3 loop spans 13 amino acids. From germline, CDR1 is MNHNS and CDR2 SASEGT. Trimming took 3 bases from V and 4 from J; bases not matched to a gene: 2. Written as DNA, the CDR3 is TGTGCCAGCAGTGAGTCAGGGGGCACTGAAGCTTTCTTT. This encodes CASSESGGTEAFF.

CDR3: CAISPYTDGEQYF. The CDR3 bases are TGTGCCATCAGCCCTTATACAGATGGCGAGCAGTACTTC. This chain joins TRBV10-3 and TRBJ2-7, with D hard to call. CDR1 and CDR2 from the germline V gene are ENHRY and SYGVKD. The germline V and J ends were trimmed by 6 bases and 6 bases, with 15 bases remaining between them. The CDR3 has 13 amino acids.